The following is a TCR beta chain sequence with its context. Under the authors' procedure: Filtering differed because ImmunoSEQ produced junction-only sequences that carried no quality scores. Here immunoSEQ multiplex PCR was the method, and the copy in TCRdb shows in-frame clones only, minus some. The V and J calls and clone size were taken over from that table, and D and trimming were inferred from the DNA. The top ten clones hold around 0.47% of a sample with 800,000 to 1,200,000 clones, around 78% of them seen once. The CDR3 runs to 20 residues. CDR1 and CDR2 (germline): MDHEN, SYDVKM. V lost 7 bases and J 1 base, leaving 31 bases between the germline ends. The data derive from a study of shared clonotypes between healthy human individuals. CD4+ cells underwent separation, giving CD45RA+ naive and CD45RA-negative memory subsets.

This receptor was taken from a man between 18 and 29 years old in good health. Some clones in this sample may be carry-over from other donors' samples. Input material: memory CD4+ T cells from PBMCs. Indicated subset: CD45RA-negative fraction. The chain is built from TRBV28 and TRBJ1-2; D might be TRBD1 (5 bases). DNA for the CDR3: TGTGCCAGCACCATTGCCCTTGCCGGGGCAGCTCAACAGATTAACTATGGCTACACCTTC. Its protein product is CASTIALAGAAQQINYGYTF.